The T cell receptor beta chain under discussion was sequenced for a study of CD8 T cells in Susac syndrome. Study-wide background: Eight or nine of the sequenced Susac syndrome patients were in remission, and roughly 6 had active disease.

V lost 4 bases and J lost 7, with 8 bases in between. The CDR3 length is 12 residues. Germline loops: CDR1 MDHEN, CDR2 SYDVKM. Reverse transcription used roughly 0.45 to 1 ug RNA and random hexamers. TCRdb processed the immunoSEQ multiplex PCR reads anew with MiXCR; each CDR3 protein has one entry. This table holds about 180,000 distinct CDR3 sequences, 85% to 95% found once. This receptor was obtained from a human donor with Susac syndrome. The V gene is TRBV28, the J gene TRBJ1-5, with no clear D. The sample comprised CD4+ T cells from PBMCs. CDR3 protein: CASSSTQQPQHF. The CDR3 DNA sequence: TGTGCCAGCAGTTCTACCCAACAGCCCCAGCATTTT. The whole variable domain, remainder taken from reference TRBV28 and TRBJ1-5, is DVKVTQSSRYLVKRTGEKVFLECVQDMDHENMFWYRQDPGLGLRLIYFSYDVKMKEKGDIPEGYSVSREKKERFSLILESASTNQTSMYLCASSSTQQPQHFGDGTRLSIL.